This is a list of T cell receptor beta chains from one sample in a study of CD8 T cells in Susac syndrome. TCRdb passed the immunoSEQ multiplex PCR reads through MiXCR, listing each CDR3 protein once. This sample has 120,000 to 150,000 distinct CDR3 sequences; 94% occur once, and the top ten carry approximately 0.25%. The sample taken for sequencing was CD8+ T cells from PBMCs. These receptors were taken from a human donor in good health. The conserved cysteine and the conserved F or W are not part of the CDR3 here.

len,j_gene,v_gene,CDR3aa
14,TRBJ1-2,TRBV6-2/TRBV6-3,ASSYLTAGANYGYT
13,TRBJ1-5,TRBV9,ASSVEAYSNQPQH
13,TRBJ2-1,TRBV7-3,ASSLLAGEYNEQF
13,TRBJ2-1,TRBV28,ASSFAGVEINEQF
11,TRBJ2-7,TRBV7-9,ASSSTGSYEQY
11,TRBJ1-5,TRBV20-1,SATTGYNQPQH
11,TRBJ2-7,TRBV6-1,ASSEEGAYEQY
10,TRBJ2-5,TRBV27,ASTSQGREQY
13,TRBJ2-3,TRBV30,AWSRTGGTTDTQY
12,TRBJ2-5,TRBV6-2/TRBV6-3,ASSSSDPGETQY
11,TRBJ2-7,TRBV20-1,SARDGTSYEQY